The source of this T cell receptor (beta chain) is a study of T cell responses to AZD1222 COVID-19 vaccine. Whether given at about 4 or about 12 weeks, second doses were pooled. Concerning this clone: Its antigen is currently unknown.

TCRdb's table, derived via immunoSEQ multiplex PCR, lists solely in-frame clones and lacks some. The sample yields about 120,000 clones, around 87% seen once. Whole-study findings and limits: Spike was spanned by vaccine-associated CD4 TCRs, with dominance at 160-218 and 743-854. Only a handful of AZD1222 recipients, roughly 6 in all, had baseline seropositivity. Spike-specific TCR breadth and depth were elevated following two AZD1222 doses.

The receptor's source is an adult who received the AZD1222 COVID-19 vaccine. The starting material was peripheral blood, obtained 28 days after the second AZD1222 dose.

The CDR3 here is CASSQRNRGHTGELFF. Written as DNA, the CDR3 is TGCGCCAGCAGCCAAAGGAACAGGGGGCACACCGGGGAGCTGTTTTTT. The chain uses TRBV4-1 and TRBJ2-2, with 9 bases aligning to TRBD1. This CDR3 comprises 16 residues. The trim removed 2 bases at V and 3 bases at J, leaving 4 bases unmatched. Germline V gene data show CDR1 as MGHRA and CDR2 as YSYEKL.